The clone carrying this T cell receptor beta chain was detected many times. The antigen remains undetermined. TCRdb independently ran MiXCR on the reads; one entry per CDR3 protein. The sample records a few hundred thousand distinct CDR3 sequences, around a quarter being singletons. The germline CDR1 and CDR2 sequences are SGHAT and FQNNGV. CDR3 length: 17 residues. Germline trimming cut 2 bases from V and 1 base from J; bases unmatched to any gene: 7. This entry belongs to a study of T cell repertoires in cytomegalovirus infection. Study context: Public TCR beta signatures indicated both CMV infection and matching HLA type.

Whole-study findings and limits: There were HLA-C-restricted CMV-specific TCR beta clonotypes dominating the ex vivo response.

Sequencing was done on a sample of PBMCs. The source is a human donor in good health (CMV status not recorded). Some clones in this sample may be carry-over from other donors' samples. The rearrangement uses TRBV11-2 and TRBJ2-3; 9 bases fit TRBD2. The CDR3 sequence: CASSLSRLAARTDTQYF. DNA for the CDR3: TGTGCCAGCAGCTTATCACGACTAGCGGCCCGCACAGATACGCAGTATTTT. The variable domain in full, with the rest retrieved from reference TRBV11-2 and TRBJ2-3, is EAGVAQSPRYKIIEKRQSVAFWCNPISGHATLYWYQQILGQGPKLLIQFQNNGVVDDSQLPKDRFSAERLKGVDSTLKIQPAKLEDSAVYLCASSLSRLAARTDTQYFGPGTRLTVL.